The rows below give T cell receptor beta chains drawn from one sample of a study of blood T cell repertoires in COVID-19. TCRdb keeps only in-frame clones here, not all; method: immunoSEQ multiplex PCR. The repertoire holds tens of thousands of clones, 65% to 85% seen once, with 2.5% to 3% in the top ten. The specimen was peripheral blood. All receptors come from a man in his forties or fifties with acute or convalescent COVID-19. Both conserved end residues are part of each CDR3. A D gene is named only where the DNA matches it firmly. A row's size may be missing; if present it is once, few, many or a size class.

>.|TRBV9|.|TRBJ1-1
TGTGCCAGCAGCTCCGGCGGTCTCACTGAAGCTTTCTTT
CASSSGGLTEAFF
>.|TRBV3-1/TRBV3-2|.|TRBJ1-5
TGTGCCAGCAGCCAAGCGACAGATAGCAATCAGCCCCAGCATTTT
CASSQATDSNQPQHF
>.|TRBV6-1|.|TRBJ1-5
TGTGCCAGCAGTGATAGGTGGGGGCCCCGGAGCAATCAGCCCCAGCATTTT
CASSDRWGPRSNQPQHF
>.|TRBV6-1|.|TRBJ1-1
TGTGCCAGCAGTGAACTTGACTACACGAACACTGAAGCTTTCTTT
CASSELDYTNTEAFF
>.|TRBV9|.|TRBJ2-3
TGTGCCAGCAGCCCCCCTTTCAGAGATACGCAGTATTTT
CASSPPFRDTQYF
>.|TRBV2|TRBD2|TRBJ2-3
TGTGCCAGCACCGAAAGGCTAGTCGGGGGGGATACGCAGTATTTT
CASTERLVGGDTQYF
>.|TRBV2|.|TRBJ2-5
TGTGCCAGCAGTGAAGACTCGTCGGAGACCCAGTACTTC
CASSEDSSETQYF
>.|TRBV5-1|TRBD2|TRBJ2-7
TGCGCCAGCAGCACCTTAGCGGGAGGGCCGGTAGAGCAGTACTTC
CASSTLAGGPVEQYF
>once|TRBV10-3|TRBD1|TRBJ1-5
TGTGCCATCAGTGAGGACAGGGCTAAACAGCCCCAGCATTTT
CAISEDRAKQPQHF
>few|TRBV27|TRBD1|TRBJ2-1
TGTGCCAGCAGTCTCACCGGGACAGGGTACAATGAGCAGTTCTTC
CASSLTGTGYNEQFF
>.|TRBV9|TRBD2|TRBJ2-3
TGTGCCAGCAGCGTCCCCCGCGGGGGGACTAGCGGGAGAACTAGCACAGATACGCAGTATTTT
CASSVPRGGTSGRTSTDTQYF
>.|TRBV19|.|TRBJ1-1
TGTGCCAGTAGTATCGGTGGGGCTGGAACTGAAGCTTTCTTT
CASSIGGAGTEAFF
>.|TRBV2|TRBD1|TRBJ1-1
TGTGCCAGCAGTGGACAGGGGGCGAGCGCTGAAGCTTTCTTT
CASSGQGASAEAFF
>.|TRBV11-2|TRBD1|TRBJ1-4
TGTGCCAGCAGCTTAGGGACAGGGAATGAAAAACTGTTTTTT
CASSLGTGNEKLFF
>.|TRBV5-1|TRBD2|TRBJ2-7
TGCGCCAGCCGCCGGGGGGACCTCAGCTCCTACGAGCAGTACTTC
CASRRGDLSSYEQYF
>.|TRBV7-8|.|TRBJ1-1
TGTGCCAGCAGCCAAAGGGGGGGTTTGAACACTGAAGCTTTCTTT
CASSQRGGLNTEAFF
>.|TRBV7-3|TRBD2|TRBJ2-5
TGTGCCAGCAGCTTAAGCGGGACTACCGGGGAGACCCAGTACTTC
CASSLSGTTGETQYF
>.|TRBV5-5|.|TRBJ1-2
TGTGCCAGCAGCTTTAGTGTGGGGGCCAGCTATGGCTACACCTTC
CASSFSVGASYGYTF
>.|TRBV19|TRBD2|TRBJ2-2
TGTGCCAGTATGACCCTCGGGGGGGCGGCGGAGCTGTTTTTT
CASMTLGGAAELFF
>.|TRBV10-1|.|TRBJ2-5
TGCGCCGTAAATCCCGAGGGTCTCGGAGAGACCCAGTACTTC
CAVNPEGLGETQYF
>once|TRBV19|.|TRBJ1-6
TGTGCCAGTAGTTCACAGGATCAGGGTTCACCCCTCCACTTT
CASSSQDQGSPLHF
>.|TRBV7-2|.|TRBJ2-7
TGTGCCAGCAGCTCCTTTGGCGGGGCTGGGTGGGAGCAGTACTTC
CASSSFGGAGWEQYF
>.|TRBV29-1|TRBD1|TRBJ2-7
TGCAGCGTAGAACAGGGGGCTCCCTACGAGCAGTACTTC
CSVEQGAPYEQYF
>.|TRBV2|.|TRBJ2-2
TGTGCCAGCAGACCCTCGTCGCCGGTGCTGTTTTTT
CASRPSSPVLFF
>.|TRBV28|.|TRBJ2-2
TGTGCCAGCAGTTTATCCGGGGGGGACAGCGGGGAGCTGTTTTTT
CASSLSGGDSGELFF
>.|TRBV7-8|.|TRBJ1-2
TGTGCCAGCAGTTTTACCGGGGAATCTACCTATGGCTACACCTTC
CASSFTGESTYGYTF
>few|TRBV7-9|TRBD1|TRBJ2-7
TGTGCCAGCAACAACAGGGGAATCGACGAGCAGTACTTC
CASNNRGIDEQYF
>.|TRBV14|.|TRBJ2-7
TGTGCCAGCGCTAGAACTAGGAACGAGCAGTACTTC
CASARTRNEQYF
>.|TRBV3-1/TRBV3-2|.|TRBJ1-5
TGTGCCAGCAGCCAAGATGCGCGGAGCAATCAGCCCCAGCATTTT
CASSQDARSNQPQHF
>.|TRBV24-1|TRBD2|TRBJ2-2
TGTGCCACCAGTGATCGACTAGCGGGAGGGCCGGGCACCGGGGAGCTGTTTTTT
CATSDRLAGGPGTGELFF
>.|TRBV27|.|TRBJ1-6
TGTGCCAGCAGTTTACTCAGGGATTCACCCCTCCACTTT
CASSLLRDSPLHF
>.|TRBV6-5|.|TRBJ1-2
TGTGCCAGCAGTTACGGGACATATGGCTACACCTTC
CASSYGTYGYTF
>.|TRBV2|.|TRBJ2-1
TGTGCCAGCAGTGAAGTAGGGAAGGGGGAGCAGTTCTTC
CASSEVGKGEQFF
>.|TRBV15|.|TRBJ2-7
TGTGCCACCAGCAGAGTTGGGGCAGAGCAGTACTTC
CATSRVGAEQYF
>.|TRBV28|.|TRBJ1-1
TGTGCCAGCAGTCCCGCAGGGGCGAGCACTGAAGCTTTCTTT
CASSPAGASTEAFF
>.|TRBV7-3|.|TRBJ2-1
TGTGCCAGCAGCAAAGACTTTTCCTACAATGAGCAGTTCTTC
CASSKDFSYNEQFF
>.|TRBV13|TRBD2|TRBJ2-2
TGTGCCAGCAGCACTAGCGGGACGTGGGCCGGGGAGCTGTTTTTT
CASSTSGTWAGELFF
>.|TRBV5-1|.|TRBJ2-1
TGCGCCAGCAGCTTGGGTTCTGTTTCAGACTACAATGAGCAGTTCTTC
CASSLGSVSDYNEQFF
>.|TRBV3-1/TRBV3-2|.|TRBJ2-1
TGTGCCAGCAGACGGCAGGGGAGCTACAATGAGCAGTTCTTC
CASRRQGSYNEQFF
>.|TRBV2|.|TRBJ2-3
TGTGCCAGCAGTCAACAAGTAGCCCTGCACACAGATACGCAGTATTTT
CASSQQVALHTDTQYF
>.|TRBV18|.|TRBJ2-5
TGTGCCAGCTCGGAAACGGGGGAATTCACAGAGACCCAGTACTTC
CASSETGEFTETQYF
>.|TRBV9|TRBD1|TRBJ1-3
TGTGCCAGCAGCGTAGGGGGACAGGTCTCCTCTGGAAACACCATATATTTT
CASSVGGQVSSGNTIYF
>.|TRBV7-9|TRBD2|TRBJ2-2
TGTGCCAGCAGCTTATCATCTAGCGGGACAAACACCGGGGAGCTGTTTTTT
CASSLSSSGTNTGELFF
>.|TRBV3-1/TRBV3-2|TRBD2|TRBJ2-7
TGTGCCAGCAGCCCGGGACTAGCGGTCTACGAGCAGTACTTC
CASSPGLAVYEQYF
>.|TRBV4-1|.|TRBJ2-7
TGCGCCAGCAGCCGGGAGAAAACAGCCCACTACGAGCAGTACTTC
CASSREKTAHYEQYF
>.|TRBV19|TRBD1|TRBJ1-2
TGTGCCAGTAGTATGTCAGGGGGGCGCGACTATGGCTACACCTTC
CASSMSGGRDYGYTF
>once|TRBV5-4|TRBD1|TRBJ2-3
TGTGCCAGCAGCATACAGGGGTTAGGGACAGATACGCAGTATTTT
CASSIQGLGTDTQYF
>.|TRBV11-2|.|TRBJ1-1
TGTGCCAGCAGCTTGGAGGGTAGGACTGAAGCTTTCTTT
CASSLEGRTEAFF
>.|TRBV5-8|TRBD1|TRBJ1-2
TGTGCCAGCAGGAGGCTCCTGAGGGGGCGCCGGGGCTACACCTTC
CASRRLLRGRRGYTF
>once|TRBV5-6|.|TRBJ1-3
TGTGCCAGCAGCTTGGAGGGGAGGGGAAACACCATATATTTT
CASSLEGRGNTIYF
>.|TRBV29-1|.|TRBJ1-1
TGCAGCGCCGACTTCAGACTCGGTAACACTGAAGCTTTCTTT
CSADFRLGNTEAFF
>.|TRBV29-1|TRBD1|TRBJ1-4
TGCAGCGCGACGGCGACAGGGACAACTAATGAAAAACTGTTTTTT
CSATATGTTNEKLFF
>.|TRBV7-9|.|TRBJ1-4
TGTGCCAGCAGCTTAGTGTCAGGGGCAACTAATGAAAAACTGTTTTTT
CASSLVSGATNEKLFF
>.|TRBV3-1/TRBV3-2|TRBD1|TRBJ1-2
TGTGCCAGCAGCCTTTGGGACAGGGAGCATGGCTACACCTTC
CASSLWDREHGYTF
>.|TRBV19|TRBD1|TRBJ2-2
TGTGCCAGTAGTATGGACAGGAGAAACACCGGGGAGCTGTTTTTT
CASSMDRRNTGELFF